The 19 T cell receptor beta chains presented below share a single source sample, sequenced in a study of neurological immune-mediated disorders (dated by TCRdb to about 2019). Libraries were made using 5' RACE. Reads for this sample came from an Illumina HiSeq 2500. Through fastp at Q25 and MiXCR, TCRdb rebuilt clones from the public reads, retaining in-frame beta chains. Each record represents a unique CDR3 protein, reported with the most common genes and DNA among its rows. The sample profile shows approximately 100,000 distinct CDR3 sequences; approximately 3.3% of them were found once. Of the sample, roughly 6% falls within the top ten clones. Sequenced sample: PBMCs. The receptor source for this set is a woman under 30 with multiple sclerosis.

This clonotype was recorded at least ten times. The chain recombines TRBV20-1 with TRBJ2-1, with D possibly being TRBD2 (6 bases). Trimming stripped 3 bases from V and 6 bases from J, with 12 bases between. Germline CDR1 is DFQATT and CDR2 is SNEGSKA (reference sequence). The CDR3 length is 13 residues. The CDR3: CSARPGSVNEQFF. Here the CDR3 DNA reads TGCAGTGCTAGGCCCGGGAGTGTCAATGAGCAGTTCTTC.

This clonotype was observed at least ten times. V usage is TRBV12-3 or TRBV12-4 and J usage is TRBJ2-5; TRBD1 matches 9 bases. Trimming at V came to 6 bases and at J to 5 bases, leaving 4 bases not matched to a gene. The CDR3 extends over 13 amino acids. In DNA form, the CDR3 reads TGTGCCAGCAGGACCGGGACAGGGGAGACCCAGTACTTC. Amino acids: CASRTGTGETQYF.

Ten or more counts support this clonotype. The genes are TRBV15 and TRBJ1-3; unclear D gene. Per germline, CDR1 LNHNV and CDR2 YYDKDF (reference sequence). Trimming cost V 0 bases and J 2 bases, with 5 bases left between them. There are 14 residues in the CDR3. Here the CDR3 reads CATSRDYTGNTIYF. CDR3 DNA sequence: TGTGCCACCAGCAGAGACTACACTGGAAACACCATATATTTT. Complete variable domain (other parts from reference TRBV15 and TRBJ1-3): DAMVIQNPRYQVTQFGKPVTLSCSQTLNHNVMYWYQQKSSQAPKLLFHYYDKDFNNEADTPDNFQSRRPNTSFCFLDIRSPGLGDTAMYLCATSRDYTGNTIYFGEGSWLTVV.

This clonotype has a count of ten or more. V and J are TRBV6-6 and TRBJ1-2; 7 bases agree with TRBD1. The CDR3 has 12 amino acids. Trimming at V came to 11 bases and at J to 4 bases, leaving 7 bases not matched to a gene. CDR1 and CDR2 (germline): MNHNY, SVGAGI (reference sequence). CDR3 region: CAVRDRAYGYTF. The CDR3 DNA reads TGTGCCGTTCGTGACAGGGCCTATGGCTACACCTTC.

This clonotype was counted at least ten times. The J gene is TRBJ2-3, the V gene TRBV5-6; 7 bases match TRBD1. The length of the CDR3 is 16 residues. V shed 6 bases and J 1 base; nucleotides not matched to a gene: 11. Germline-derived CDR1 and CDR2 are SGHDT and YYEEEE. The CDR3 spells CASTTFSTGGTDTQYF. CDR3 nucleotides: TGTGCCAGCACCACCTTCAGTACAGGGGGCACAGATACGCAGTATTTT. The full variable domain, completed using reference TRBV5-6 and TRBJ2-3, is DAGVTQSPTHLIKTRGQQVTLRCSPKSGHDTVSWYQQALGQGPQFIFQYYEEEERQRGNFPDRFSGHQFPNYSSELNVNALLLGDSALYLCASTTFSTGGTDTQYFGPGTRLTVL.

This clonotype was observed many times. The chain has TRBV20-1 and TRBJ1-3; D gene unclear. The germline CDR1 and CDR2 sequences are DFQATT and SNEGSKA (reference sequence). This CDR3 spans 13 amino acids. Trimming stripped 0 bases from V and 4 bases from J, with 7 bases between. The CDR3 DNA is TGCAGTGCTAGAGAGGTCGCGGGAAACACCATATATTTT. It yields the protein CSAREVAGNTIYF.

With respect to this clonotype: Given a much more abundant clone one base away, this may be a read error. This chain connects TRBV10-3 to TRBJ2-7; D gene unclear. Per germline, CDR1 ENHRY and CDR2 SYGVKD. This CDR3 region has 14 residues. The germline V and J ends were trimmed by 6 bases and 1 base, with 13 bases remaining between them. The CDR3 nucleotides read TGTGCCATCAGCCCCGGAAAGGGATCCTACGAGCAGTACTTC. The encoded protein is CAISPGKGSYEQYF.

This clonotype was recorded at least ten times. The chain joins TRBV18 to TRBJ2-5; possibly TRBD1 or TRBD2 for D (5 bases each). CDR3 size: 14 residues. Germline CDR1 and CDR2: KGHSH and LQKENI. V was cut by 3 bases and J by 4 bases, with 12 bases left in between. The CDR3 DNA reads TGTGCCAGCTCACCCCGTGGGGGAACAGAGACCCAGTACTTC. Its translation is CASSPRGGTETQYF.

This clonotype was seen many times. The chain uses TRBV12-3 or TRBV12-4 and TRBJ1-3; D is perhaps TRBD1 (6 bases). Trimming shortened V by 6 bases and J by 3 bases, and 18 bases separated the two germline ends. The CDR3 spans 16 residues. The CDR3 protein is CASRAFNRDIGNTIYF. The CDR3 bases are TGTGCCAGCAGAGCATTCAATCGGGACATTGGAAACACCATATATTTT.

This clonotype was detected many times. This chain joins TRBV7-2 and TRBJ2-3; D is undetermined. The V end lost 3 bases, the J end lost 0 bases, and 10 bases lay between the germline ends. Per germline, CDR1 SGHTA and CDR2 FQGNSA. This CDR3 region has 15 residues. Here the CDR3 reads CASSFGGPSTDTQYF. The CDR3 nucleotides are TGTGCCAGCAGCTTTGGCGGTCCTAGCACAGATACGCAGTATTTT.

On this clonotype: One base away lies a much larger clone, so this may be a sequencing read error. The V gene is TRBV29-1, the J gene TRBJ2-1, with 7 bases fitting TRBD1. This CDR3 has 14 residues. Germline V gene lookup returns CDR1 SQVTM and CDR2 ANQGSEA. J was trimmed by 4 bases and V by 5 bases; bases with no gene match: 8. The CDR3 loop reads CSVHDRDKYNEQFF. CDR3 DNA: TGCAGCGTTCATGACAGGGATAAGTACAATGAGCAGTTCTTC.

This clonotype came up many times. The V and J genes are TRBV4-1 and TRBJ2-4, with 7 bases matching TRBD2. After removal of 0 bases from V and 1 base from J, the junction contained 3 bases not matched to a gene. The CDR3 covers 16 residues. Germline V CDR1 and CDR2: MGHRA, YSYEKL. CDR3 coding DNA: TGCGCCAGCAGCCAAGAAGACGGGGGGGCCAAAAACATTCAGTACTTC. It translates to CASSQEDGGAKNIQYF.

This clonotype was detected many times. The V and J genes are TRBV2 and TRBJ2-3; 7 nucleotides line up with TRBD2. Trimming took 8 bases from V and 4 from J; bases not matched to a gene: 3. Germline V gene data show CDR1 as SNHLY and CDR2 as FYNNEI. The CDR3 is 12 amino acids. CDR3 amino acids: CASGGGPDTQYF. CDR3 DNA: TGTGCCAGCGGGGGGGGTCCAGATACGCAGTATTTT. Using reference TRBV2 and TRBJ2-3 for the parts outside the CDR3, the full variable domain is EPEVTQTPSHQVTQMGQEVILRCVPISNHLYFYWYRQILGQKVEFLVSFYNNEISEKSEIFDDQFSVERPDGSNFTLKIRSTKLEDSAMYFCASGGGPDTQYFGPGTRLTVL.

The chain uses TRBV9 and TRBJ2-5; D unresolved. CDR3 length equals 15 residues. Per the germline V gene, CDR1 is SGDLS and CDR2 is YYNGEE. V lost 0 bases, J lost 5 bases, and 14 bases lay in between. The CDR3: CASSVDGLVPETQYF. CDR3 sequence (DNA): TGTGCCAGCAGCGTAGACGGGTTGGTTCCGGAGACCCAGTACTTC.

This clonotype was observed at least ten times. The J gene is TRBJ2-1, the V gene TRBV7-8; the D is unclear. The germline gives CDR1 SGHVS, CDR2 FQNEAQ. The CDR3 length is 12 residues. V shed 5 bases and J shed 9 bases, with 11 bases lying between them. The CDR3 DNA sequence: TGTGCCAGCAGCACCCGACTGGGTGAGCAGTTCTTC. This encodes CASSTRLGEQFF. The full variable domain, its missing parts supplied by reference TRBV7-8 and TRBJ2-1, is GAGVSQSPRYKVAKRGQDVALRCDPISGHVSLFWYQQALGQGPEFLTYFQNEAQLDKSGLPSDRFFAERPEGSVSTLKIQRTQQEDSAVYLCASSTRLGEQFFGPGTRLTVL.

Ten or more counts support this clonotype. The rearrangement joins TRBV5-1 to TRBJ2-7, with D uncertain. In germline, CDR1 is SGHRS, CDR2 YFSETQ. With 4 bases removed from V and 6 bases from J, the gap between germline ends came to 20 bases. This CDR3 has 15 amino acids. In nucleotides, the CDR3 is TGCGCCAGCAGCGACAAAGACTGGGGAATTGCCGAGCAGTACTTC. As protein: CASSDKDWGIAEQYF. The full variable domain, rest sourced from reference TRBV5-1 and TRBJ2-7, is KAGVTQTPRYLIKTRGQQVTLSCSPISGHRSVSWYQQTPGQGLQFLFEYFSETQRNKGNFPGRFSGRQFSNSRSEMNVSTLELGDSALYLCASSDKDWGIAEQYFGPGTRLTVT.

This clonotype came up many times. The CDR3 reads CASSPPWASEDTQYF. In DNA form, the CDR3 reads TGTGCCAGCTCACCACCGTGGGCCTCGGAAGATACGCAGTATTTT. This rearrangement joins TRBV18 to TRBJ2-3; D not resolved. With 0 bases removed from V and 5 bases from J, the gap between germline ends came to 12 bases. The CDR3 covers 15 residues. Germline CDR1 is KGHSH and CDR2 is LQKENI.

In this sample, this clonotype turned up many times. The chain recombines TRBV7-9 with TRBJ2-7; TRBD1 matches at 10 bases. Germline CDR1 is SEHNR and CDR2 is FQNEAQ (reference sequence). The CDR3 totals 15 residues. V lost 4 bases and J lost 3; bases outside the gene matches: 6. CDR3 protein: CASSSPGQGFYEQYF. The CDR3 region has the DNA TGTGCCAGCAGCTCACCGGGACAGGGGTTCTACGAGCAGTACTTC.

This clonotype was found many times. V is TRBV6-1 and J is TRBJ2-1; 11 bases are shared with TRBD2. Germline V lookup: CDR1 MNHNS, CDR2 SASEGT. CDR3 length: 15 residues. With 2 bases clipped from V and 4 bases from J, the junction kept 1 base outside the gene matches. The CDR3: CASSERTSGYNEQFF. In nucleotides, the CDR3 is TGTGCCAGCAGTGAACGGACTAGCGGGTACAATGAGCAGTTCTTC.